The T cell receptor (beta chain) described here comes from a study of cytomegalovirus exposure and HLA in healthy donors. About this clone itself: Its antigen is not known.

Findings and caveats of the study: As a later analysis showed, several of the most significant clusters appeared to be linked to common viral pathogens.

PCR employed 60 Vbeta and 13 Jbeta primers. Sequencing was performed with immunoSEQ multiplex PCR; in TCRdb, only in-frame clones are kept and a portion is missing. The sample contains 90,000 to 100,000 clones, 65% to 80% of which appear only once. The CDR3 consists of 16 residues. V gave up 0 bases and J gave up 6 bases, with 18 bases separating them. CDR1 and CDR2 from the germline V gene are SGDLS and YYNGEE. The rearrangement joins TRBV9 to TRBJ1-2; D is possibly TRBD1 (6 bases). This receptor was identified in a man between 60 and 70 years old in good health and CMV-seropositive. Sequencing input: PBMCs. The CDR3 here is CASSVAYRAARDGYTF. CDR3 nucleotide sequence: TGTGCCAGCAGCGTAGCTTACAGGGCGGCTCGGGATGGCTACACCTTC. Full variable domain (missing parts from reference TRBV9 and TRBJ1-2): DSGVTQTPKHLITATGQRVTLRCSPRSGDLSVYWYQQSLDQGLQFLIQYYNGEERAKGNILERFSAQQFPDLHSELNLSSLELGDSALYFCASSVAYRAARDGYTFGSGTRLTVV.